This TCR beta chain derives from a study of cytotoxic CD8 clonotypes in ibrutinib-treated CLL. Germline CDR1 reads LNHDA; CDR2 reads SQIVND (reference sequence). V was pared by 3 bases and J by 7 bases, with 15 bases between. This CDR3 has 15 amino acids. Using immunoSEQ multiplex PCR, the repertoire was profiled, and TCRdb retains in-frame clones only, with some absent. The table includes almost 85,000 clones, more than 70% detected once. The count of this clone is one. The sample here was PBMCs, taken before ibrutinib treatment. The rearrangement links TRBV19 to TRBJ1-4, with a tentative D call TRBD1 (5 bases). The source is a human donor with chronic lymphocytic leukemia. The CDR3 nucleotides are TGTGCCAGTAGTATTAAGTCGGGGGTGGGTGAAAAACTGTTTTTT. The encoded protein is CASSIKSGVGEKLFF.